A selection of T cell receptor beta chains follows, all from one sample in a study of blood T cells in healthy people across ages. TCRdb used MiXCR to reprocess the 5' RACE reads, holding one entry per CDR3 protein. Of around 1.5 million distinct CDR3 sequences detected, 42% appear once; the ten largest clones hold roughly 7.9%. The sequenced material came from blood. Source of these receptors: a young woman in good health. The CDR3 runs from the conserved cysteine through the conserved F or W. D genes are given only for firm matches. Expanded clones are given a class, and other clones once, few, many or no size at all.

clone size: -; CDR3 length: 16; V gene: TRBV30; J gene: TRBJ1-2; D gene: TRBD1; CDR3 DNA: TGTGCCTGGAGTGTTCTCCAGACAGGGGGAATCTATGGCTACACCTTC; CDR3 protein: CAWSVLQTGGIYGYTF
clone size: few; CDR3 length: 13; V gene: TRBV12-3/TRBV12-4; J gene: TRBJ1-5; D gene: -; CDR3 DNA: TGTGCCAGCAGGCAAAGCCAGGGTCAGCCCCAGCATTTT; CDR3 protein: CASRQSQGQPQHF
clone size: -; CDR3 length: 13; V gene: TRBV4-1; J gene: TRBJ1-2; D gene: -; CDR3 DNA: TGCGCCAGCAGCCGATCTGGGTTTGATGGCTACACCTTC; CDR3 protein: CASSRSGFDGYTF
clone size: -; CDR3 length: 15; V gene: TRBV6-5; J gene: TRBJ1-2; D gene: -; CDR3 DNA: TGTGCCAGCAGTTACACAGCAGGGCAGTTAGAGGGCTACACCTTC; CDR3 protein: CASSYTAGQLEGYTF
clone size: -; CDR3 length: 14; V gene: TRBV29-1; J gene: TRBJ2-1; D gene: TRBD2; CDR3 DNA: TGCAGCGCCGGACTAGCGGGAGTTTCCAATGAGCAGTTCTTC; CDR3 protein: CSAGLAGVSNEQFF
clone size: once; CDR3 length: 16; V gene: TRBV12-3/TRBV12-4; J gene: TRBJ2-3; D gene: TRBD2; CDR3 DNA: TGTGCCAGCAGTCCCGGACTAGCGGGAGCGGTAGATACGCAGTATTTT; CDR3 protein: CASSPGLAGAVDTQYF
clone size: few; CDR3 length: 14; V gene: TRBV7-2; J gene: TRBJ2-7; D gene: -; CDR3 DNA: TGTGCCAGCAGCCCGGGACGCCAGTTCTACGAGCAGTACTTC; CDR3 protein: CASSPGRQFYEQYF
clone size: -; CDR3 length: 15; V gene: TRBV21-1; J gene: TRBJ1-5; D gene: -; CDR3 DNA: TGTGCCAGCAGCAAAGGGCAGCGGGGGAATCAGCCCCAGCATTTT; CDR3 protein: CASSKGQRGNQPQHF
clone size: -; CDR3 length: 14; V gene: TRBV5-1; J gene: TRBJ2-7; D gene: -; CDR3 DNA: TGCGCCAGCAACCCGGCATGGGGCTCCTACGAGCAGTACTTC; CDR3 protein: CASNPAWGSYEQYF
clone size: -; CDR3 length: 16; V gene: TRBV5-1; J gene: TRBJ2-2; D gene: TRBD2; CDR3 DNA: TGCGCCAGCAGATCCGGGACTAGCGGGGGTTTCGGGGAGCTGTTTTTT; CDR3 protein: CASRSGTSGGFGELFF
clone size: -; CDR3 length: 12; V gene: TRBV29-1; J gene: TRBJ2-2; D gene: -; CDR3 DNA: TGCAGCGTTGAATCGGTCACCGGGGAGCTGTTTTTT; CDR3 protein: CSVESVTGELFF
clone size: -; CDR3 length: 15; V gene: TRBV3-1; J gene: TRBJ2-1; D gene: -; CDR3 DNA: TGTGCCAGCAGCCAAGACGGTGATGCGGCCAATGAGCAGTTCTTC; CDR3 protein: CASSQDGDAANEQFF
clone size: -; CDR3 length: 14; V gene: TRBV29-1; J gene: TRBJ2-5; D gene: TRBD2; CDR3 DNA: TGCAGCGTTGTCCGAGCTAGCGGAAAAGAGACCCAGTACTTC; CDR3 protein: CSVVRASGKETQYF
clone size: few; CDR3 length: 11; V gene: TRBV20-1; J gene: TRBJ1-2; D gene: -; CDR3 DNA: TGCAGTGCTAGAGAGGGGTATGGCTACACCTTC; CDR3 protein: CSAREGYGYTF
clone size: -; CDR3 length: 11; V gene: TRBV9; J gene: TRBJ1-2; D gene: -; CDR3 DNA: TGTGCCAGCAGCGGAGATCCGGGCTACACCTTC; CDR3 protein: CASSGDPGYTF
clone size: few; CDR3 length: 11; V gene: TRBV20-1; J gene: TRBJ2-1; D gene: -; CDR3 DNA: TGCAGTGCCGAGGGCCACAATGAGCAGTTCTTC; CDR3 protein: CSAEGHNEQFF
clone size: few; CDR3 length: 15; V gene: TRBV20-1; J gene: TRBJ2-1; D gene: -; CDR3 DNA: TGCAGTGCTAGAGATGGGCGGACTACGGACAATGAGCAGTTCTTC; CDR3 protein: CSARDGRTTDNEQFF
clone size: few; CDR3 length: 13; V gene: TRBV10-3; J gene: TRBJ2-2; D gene: -; CDR3 DNA: TGTGCCATCAGCCAGGGGAACACCGGGGAGCTGTTTTTT; CDR3 protein: CAISQGNTGELFF
clone size: -; CDR3 length: 14; V gene: TRBV28; J gene: TRBJ2-1; D gene: -; CDR3 DNA: TGTGCCAACGACGACGCAGGACCCTACAATGAGCAGTTCTTC; CDR3 protein: CANDDAGPYNEQFF
clone size: -; CDR3 length: 14; V gene: TRBV3-1; J gene: TRBJ2-7; D gene: -; CDR3 DNA: TGTGCCAGCAGTTCGGAACACTTCCCCTACGAGCAGTACTTC; CDR3 protein: CASSSEHFPYEQYF
clone size: -; CDR3 length: 13; V gene: TRBV29-1; J gene: TRBJ1-5; D gene: TRBD1; CDR3 DNA: TGCAGCGTTGAAGGGGACAGGAATCAGCCCCAGCATTTT; CDR3 protein: CSVEGDRNQPQHF
clone size: -; CDR3 length: 9; V gene: TRBV21-1; J gene: TRBJ1-1; D gene: -; CDR3 DNA: TGTGCCAGCGTCCCTGAAGCTTTCTTT; CDR3 protein: CASVPEAFF
clone size: -; CDR3 length: 12; V gene: TRBV6-5; J gene: TRBJ2-7; D gene: -; CDR3 DNA: TGTGCCAGCGGGGGTTTCCCCTACGAGCAGTACTTC; CDR3 protein: CASGGFPYEQYF
clone size: -; CDR3 length: 15; V gene: TRBV20-1; J gene: TRBJ2-3; D gene: -; CDR3 DNA: TGCAGTGCTAGGGGCGAGGTGTCTAGCACAGATACGCAGTATTTT; CDR3 protein: CSARGEVSSTDTQYF